These T cell receptor beta chains were read from a single sample in a study of monozygotic twins with inflammatory bowel disease. TCRdb derives one entry per CDR3 protein from the 5' RACE reads, leaving out DNA. The listing contains just over 300,000 distinct CDR3 sequences. Material: blood. The receptors come from a human donor with ulcerative colitis or Crohn's disease, or a healthy co-twin of an affected twin (not recorded which). Both conserved end residues are part of each CDR3.

v_call	j_call	cdr3_aa
TRBV5-1	TRBJ2-7	CASSLEAISEQYF
TRBV20-1	TRBJ2-3	CSATGVFTDTQYF
TRBV20-1	TRBJ2-1	CSASALAGVEQFF
TRBV4-3	TRBJ1-6	CASSSGQTNSPLHF
TRBV19	TRBJ2-7	CASSIVADPARSYEQYF
TRBV30	TRBJ1-2	CASRNGNRGYGYTF
TRBV20-1	TRBJ2-4	CSAGTGDPLAKNIQYF
TRBV7-2	TRBJ2-7	CASSATSFVSYEQYF
TRBV5-4	TRBJ1-3	CASSLVETSGNTIYF
TRBV4-3	TRBJ2-1	CASSQVGTYSSEQFF
TRBV20-1	TRBJ2-7	CSARGPGLAGVYEQYF
TRBV25-1	TRBJ2-7	CASSEGDLKIVYEQYF
TRBV5-5	TRBJ1-4	CASSLDVGRLNEKLFF
TRBV4-3	TRBJ2-1	CASSQASLGNEQFF